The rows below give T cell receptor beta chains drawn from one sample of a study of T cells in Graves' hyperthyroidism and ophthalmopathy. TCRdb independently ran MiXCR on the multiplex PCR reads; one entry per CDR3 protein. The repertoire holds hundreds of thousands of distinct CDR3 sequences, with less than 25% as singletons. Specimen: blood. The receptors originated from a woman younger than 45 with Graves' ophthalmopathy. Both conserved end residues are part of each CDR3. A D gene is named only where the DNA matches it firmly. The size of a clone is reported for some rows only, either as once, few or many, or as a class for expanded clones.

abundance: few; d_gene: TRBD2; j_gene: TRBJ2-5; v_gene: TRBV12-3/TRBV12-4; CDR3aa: CASSFWSGKETQYF; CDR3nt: TGTGCCAGCAGTTTCTGGAGCGGGAAAGAGACCCAGTACTTC
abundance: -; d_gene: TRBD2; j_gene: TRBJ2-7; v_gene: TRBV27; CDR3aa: CASSPRLAGDGEQYF; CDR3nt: TGTGCCAGCAGTCCGAGACTAGCGGGGGACGGGGAGCAGTACTTC
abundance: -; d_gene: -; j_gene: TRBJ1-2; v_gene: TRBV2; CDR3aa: CASSDRARHFYTF; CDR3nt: TGTGCCAGCAGTGATCGAGCCAGACATTTTTACACCTTC
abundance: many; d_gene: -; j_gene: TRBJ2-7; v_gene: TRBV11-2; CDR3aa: CASSFTTGTHYEQYF; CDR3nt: TGTGCCAGCAGCTTTACCACAGGGACCCACTACGAGCAGTACTTC
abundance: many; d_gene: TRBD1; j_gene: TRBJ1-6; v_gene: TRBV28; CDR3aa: CASRLGGTGDSPLHF; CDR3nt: TGTGCCAGCAGGTTGGGAGGGACAGGAGATTCACCCCTCCACTTT
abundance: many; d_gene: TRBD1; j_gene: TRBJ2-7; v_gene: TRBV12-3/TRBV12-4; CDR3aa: CASSDPGQGTYEQYF; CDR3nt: TGTGCCAGCAGTGACCCCGGACAGGGTACCTACGAGCAGTACTTC
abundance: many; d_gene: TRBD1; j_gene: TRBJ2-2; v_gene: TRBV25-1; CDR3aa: CASSDPGTANTGELFF; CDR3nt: TGTGCCAGCAGTGACCCCGGGACAGCGAACACCGGGGAGCTGTTTTTT
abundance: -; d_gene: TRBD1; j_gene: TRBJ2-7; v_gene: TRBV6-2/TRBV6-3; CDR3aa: CASSYRTGLSYEQYF; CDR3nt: TGTGCCAGCAGTTACCGGACAGGACTCTCCTACGAGCAGTACTTC
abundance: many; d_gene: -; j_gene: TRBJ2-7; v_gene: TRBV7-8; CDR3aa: CASSRQDGGQYF; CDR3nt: TGTGCCAGCAGCCGTCAGGACGGGGGGCAGTACTTC
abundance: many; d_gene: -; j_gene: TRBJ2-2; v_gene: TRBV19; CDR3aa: CASSMGHGNTGELFF; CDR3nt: TGTGCCAGTAGTATGGGACACGGAAACACCGGGGAGCTGTTTTTT
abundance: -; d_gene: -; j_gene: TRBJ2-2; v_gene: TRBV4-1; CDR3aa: CASSKQAFRGTGELFF; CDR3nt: TGCGCCAGCAGCAAACAGGCGTTTCGGGGCACCGGGGAGCTGTTTTTT
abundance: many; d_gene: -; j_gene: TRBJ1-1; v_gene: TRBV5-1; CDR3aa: CASRFEPGLEAFF; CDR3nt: TGCGCCAGCAGATTTGAACCGGGCCTTGAAGCTTTCTTT
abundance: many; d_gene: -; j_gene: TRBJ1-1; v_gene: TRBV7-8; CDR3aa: CASNPRGDDTEAFF; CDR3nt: TGTGCCAGCAACCCTAGGGGGGATGACACTGAAGCTTTCTTT
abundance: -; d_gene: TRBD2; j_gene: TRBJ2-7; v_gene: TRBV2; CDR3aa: CASSEGTSSSYEQYF; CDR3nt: TGTGCCAGCAGTGAAGGGACTAGCAGCTCCTACGAGCAGTACTTC
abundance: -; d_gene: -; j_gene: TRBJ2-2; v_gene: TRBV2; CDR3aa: CASSPLTGGTSNTGELFF; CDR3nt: TGTGCCAGCTCACCACTCACAGGTGGAACTTCGAACACCGGGGAGCTGTTTTTT
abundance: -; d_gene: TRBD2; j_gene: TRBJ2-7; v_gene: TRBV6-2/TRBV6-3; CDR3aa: CASRRGLAGAKTYEQYF; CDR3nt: TGTGCCAGCAGAAGAGGACTAGCGGGAGCTAAGACCTACGAGCAGTACTTC
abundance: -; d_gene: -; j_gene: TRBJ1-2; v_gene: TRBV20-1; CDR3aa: CSAYKGTSAYGYTF; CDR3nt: TGCAGTGCTTACAAGGGGACTTCGGCCTATGGCTACACCTTC
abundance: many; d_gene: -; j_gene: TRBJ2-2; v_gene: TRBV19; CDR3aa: CASSRQEKTGELFF; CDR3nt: TGTGCCAGTAGTAGACAGGAAAAAACCGGGGAGCTGTTTTTT
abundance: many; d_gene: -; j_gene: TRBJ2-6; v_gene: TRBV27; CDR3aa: CASSFPGANVLTF; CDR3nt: TGTGCCAGCAGTTTCCCTGGGGCCAACGTCCTGACTTTC
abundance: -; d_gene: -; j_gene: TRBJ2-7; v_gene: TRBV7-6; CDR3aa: CASSLAPGQTYEQYF; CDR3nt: TGTGCCAGCAGCTTAGCTCCTGGACAGACCTACGAGCAGTACTTC
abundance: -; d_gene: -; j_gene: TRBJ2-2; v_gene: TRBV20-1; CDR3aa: CSASWGGWAGELFF; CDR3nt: TGCAGTGCTAGTTGGGGGGGCTGGGCCGGGGAGCTGTTTTTT
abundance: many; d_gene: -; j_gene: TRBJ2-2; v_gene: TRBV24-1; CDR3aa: CATSDLAPGGTGELFF; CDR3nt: TGTGCCACCAGTGATTTGGCCCCCGGGGGCACCGGGGAGCTGTTTTTT
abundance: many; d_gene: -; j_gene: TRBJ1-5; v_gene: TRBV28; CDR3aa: CASSFSGGSNQPQHF; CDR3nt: TGTGCCAGCAGTTTCTCCGGCGGTAGCAATCAGCCCCAGCATTTT
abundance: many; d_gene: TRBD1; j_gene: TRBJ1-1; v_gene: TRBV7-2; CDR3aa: CASSYPLGQGNTEAFF; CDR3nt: TGTGCCAGCAGCTACCCTTTGGGACAGGGGAACACTGAAGCTTTCTTT
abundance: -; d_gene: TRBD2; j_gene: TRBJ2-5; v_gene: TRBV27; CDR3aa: CASSLWAGVETQYF; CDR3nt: TGTGCCAGCAGTTTATGGGCGGGGGTAGAGACCCAGTACTTC
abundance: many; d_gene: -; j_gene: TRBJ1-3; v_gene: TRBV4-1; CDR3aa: CASSQPGQRNTIYF; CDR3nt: TGCGCCAGCAGCCAGCCGGGCCAAAGAAACACCATATATTTT
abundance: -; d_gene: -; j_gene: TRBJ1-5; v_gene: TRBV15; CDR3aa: CATSREKGWNQPQHF; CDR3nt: TGTGCCACCAGCAGAGAAAAGGGGTGGAATCAGCCCCAGCATTTT
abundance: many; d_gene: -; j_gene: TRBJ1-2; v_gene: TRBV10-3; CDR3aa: CAISRGWTVNYGYTF; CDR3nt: TGTGCCATCAGTAGGGGATGGACAGTTAACTATGGCTACACCTTC
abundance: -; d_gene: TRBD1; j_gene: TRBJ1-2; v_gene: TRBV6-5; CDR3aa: CASSYWGQESWIYGYTF; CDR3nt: TGTGCCAGCAGTTACTGGGGACAGGAGTCATGGATTTATGGCTACACCTTC
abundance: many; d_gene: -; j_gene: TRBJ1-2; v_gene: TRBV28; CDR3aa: CASSFGGHYGYTF; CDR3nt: TGTGCCAGCAGTTTCGGGGGGCACTATGGCTACACCTTC
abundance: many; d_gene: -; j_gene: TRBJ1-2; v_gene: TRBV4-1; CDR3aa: CASSPYHRDGYTF; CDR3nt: TGCGCCAGCAGCCCTTACCACAGGGACGGCTACACCTTC
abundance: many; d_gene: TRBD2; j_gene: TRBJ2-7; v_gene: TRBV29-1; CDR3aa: CSVGGTSGGDEQYF; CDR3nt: TGCAGCGTTGGGGGGACTAGCGGGGGAGATGAGCAGTACTTC
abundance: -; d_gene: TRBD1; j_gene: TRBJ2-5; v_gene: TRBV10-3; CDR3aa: CAISESQGRGSETQYF; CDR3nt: TGTGCCATCAGTGAATCACAGGGGAGAGGCAGTGAGACCCAGTACTTC
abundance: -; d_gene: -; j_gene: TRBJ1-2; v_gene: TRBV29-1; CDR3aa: CSVEGGLRGRAYGYTF; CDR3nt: TGCAGCGTTGAGGGGGGACTTCGGGGAAGGGCCTATGGCTACACCTTC
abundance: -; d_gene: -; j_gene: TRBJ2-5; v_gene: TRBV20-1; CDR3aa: CSARDRRGSETQYF; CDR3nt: TGCAGTGCTAGAGATCGTCGGGGGTCCGAGACCCAGTACTTC
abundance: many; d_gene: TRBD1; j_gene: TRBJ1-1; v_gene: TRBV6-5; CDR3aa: CASSTRDRGYTEAFF; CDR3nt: TGTGCCAGCAGTACAAGGGACAGGGGGTACACTGAAGCTTTCTTT
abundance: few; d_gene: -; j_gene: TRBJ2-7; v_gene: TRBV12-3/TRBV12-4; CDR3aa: CASSPGEGRAGYEQYF; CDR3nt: TGTGCCAGCAGCCCCGGGGAAGGAAGGGCGGGGTACGAGCAGTACTTC
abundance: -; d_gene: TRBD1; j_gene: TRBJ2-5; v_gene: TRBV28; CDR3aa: CASRNARQGSQETQYF; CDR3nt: TGTGCCAGCAGAAACGCCCGACAGGGAAGTCAAGAGACCCAGTACTTC
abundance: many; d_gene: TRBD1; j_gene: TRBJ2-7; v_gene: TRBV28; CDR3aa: CASEDRGSYEQYF; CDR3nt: TGTGCCAGCGAAGACAGGGGTTCCTACGAGCAGTACTTC
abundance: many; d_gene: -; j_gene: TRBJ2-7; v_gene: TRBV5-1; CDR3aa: CASSLSAGTYEQYF; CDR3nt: TGCGCCAGCAGCTTATCTGCAGGCACCTACGAGCAGTACTTC
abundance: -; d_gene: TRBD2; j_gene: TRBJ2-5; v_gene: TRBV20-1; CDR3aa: CSAELANEETQYF; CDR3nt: TGCAGTGCGGAACTAGCGAATGAAGAGACCCAGTACTTC
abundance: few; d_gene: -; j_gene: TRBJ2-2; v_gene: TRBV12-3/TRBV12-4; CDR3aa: CASSPVADTGELFF; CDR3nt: TGTGCCAGCAGCCCAGTAGCCGACACCGGGGAGCTGTTTTTT
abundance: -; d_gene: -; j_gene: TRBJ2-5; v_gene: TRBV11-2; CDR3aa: CASSSDSYKETQYF; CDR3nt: TGTGCCAGCAGCAGCGACAGCTACAAAGAGACCCAGTACTTC